Given below is one T cell receptor (beta chain) in context. The data were taken from a study of blood T cell repertoires in COVID-19. Study overall: The study drew acute and convalescent COVID-19 samples from the United States, Italy and Spain. In each case, the material was cDNA or gDNA derived from T cells, B-cell-depleted T cells, or PBMCs.

The CDR3 sequence is 14 residues long. Germline assignment: CDR1 KGHDR and CDR2 SFDVKD. The V end lost 8 bases, the J end lost 2 bases, and 13 bases lay between the germline ends. Clones were sequenced by immunoSEQ multiplex PCR, and TCRdb holds only the in-frame ones, with some missing. Of around 75,000 clones listed, 70% to 90% are singletons. What was sequenced was peripheral blood. The chain uses TRBV24-1 and TRBJ2-3; TRBD2 might be the D (5 bases). The origin of this receptor is a human donor in a cohort sampled during active COVID-19. The CDR3 DNA reads as TGTGCCACCATGAGACACGGGAACACAGATACGCAGTATTTT. Its protein product is CATMRHGNTDTQYF.